This T cell receptor beta chain came from a study of blood T cell repertoires in COVID-19. Study at large: The study drew acute and convalescent COVID-19 samples from the United States, Italy and Spain. T cells, B-cell-depleted T cells, or PBMCs provided the cDNA or gDNA that served as material.

Original methodology: How many nucleated cells were present was estimated from reference gene primer amplification. Produced via immunoSEQ multiplex PCR; TCRdb's table is partial and in-frame only. The V and J calls and clone size were taken over from that table, and D and trimming were inferred from the DNA. The sample records approximately 68,000 clones, 83% being singletons. V dropped 4 bases and J dropped 0 bases, with 15 bases sitting between them. In germline, CDR1 is KGHDR, CDR2 SFDVKD. The CDR3 has 17 residues. The chain recombines TRBV24-1 with TRBJ2-1, with D tentatively TRBD1 (6 bases). Specimen: peripheral blood. The sequence was collected from a woman aged 55-69 years with acute or convalescent COVID-19. The CDR3: CATSDPGQTGSYNEQFF. The CDR3 DNA sequence: TGTGCCACCAGTGACCCCGGACAGACAGGCTCCTACAATGAGCAGTTCTTC.